The clone carrying this TCR beta chain was seen only a few times. The antigen is not known. This specimen belongs to a study of T cell responses to AZD1222 COVID-19 vaccine. This CDR3 is 17 amino acids long. Trimming stripped 2 bases from V and 0 bases from J, with 11 bases between. Looked up from germline, CDR1 is LGHDT and CDR2 is YNNKEL (reference sequence). Generated by immunoSEQ multiplex PCR, the TCRdb table keeps only in-frame clones and is missing some. The sample holds about 100,000 clones, more than 75% seen once. Study conclusions and caveats: Following two doses of AZD1222, Spike-specific TCR breadth and depth rose. Clonal diversity may have been underestimated, and the donors were mostly white British, with more females than males. Of spike-specific TCRs, nearly half reportedly target regions left unmutated in variants.

The gene calls are TRBV3-1 (or the pseudogene TRBV3-2) and TRBJ1-6; tentative D call: TRBD1 (5 bases). Sequences were derived from peripheral blood, sampled on day 0 of AZD1222 vaccination. The clonotype comes from an adult in good health. The CDR3 protein is CASSQPGTSSYNSPLHF. CDR3 DNA: TGTGCCAGCAGCCAACCAGGGACCAGCTCCTATAATTCACCCCTCCACTTT.